A selection of T cell receptor beta chains follows, all from one sample in a study of blood T cell repertoires in COVID-19. The data were produced by immunoSEQ multiplex PCR, yet TCRdb's version contains in-frame clones alone and is incomplete. The sample contains about 190,000 clones, around nine tenths of which appear only once. The sequenced sample was peripheral blood. The receptor set was obtained from a woman in her thirties or forties who had recovered from COVID-19. Both conserved end residues are part of each CDR3. A D gene is named only where the DNA matches it firmly.

TRBJ1-1	TRBV6-2/TRBV6-3	TRBD1	CASSYVAGGMNTEAFF
TRBJ1-4	TRBV6-5	-	CASSSDVGGDEKLFF
TRBJ1-1	TRBV4-1	TRBD1	CASSPDRAAAETFF
TRBJ2-7	TRBV3-1/TRBV3-2	-	CASSQDPLGVQYF
TRBJ1-2	TRBV12-5	-	CASGLGQLGNYGYTF
TRBJ1-5	TRBV5-1	TRBD1	CASSSTGVVGQPQHF
TRBJ1-1	TRBV19	TRBD1	CASSALQGGSEAFF
TRBJ2-7	TRBV19	-	CASSIALGVYEQYF
TRBJ1-6	TRBV7-9	-	CASSYREPNSPLHF
TRBJ2-7	TRBV9	TRBD2	CASSPTGGNYEQYF
TRBJ2-5	TRBV10-3	-	CAISDINAETQYF
TRBJ2-1	TRBV5-6	-	CASSLGGSYNEQFF
TRBJ2-5	TRBV6-2/TRBV6-3	TRBD1	CASSYADRGIVGETQYF
TRBJ1-1	TRBV2	TRBD1	CASRDDRAQKAFF
TRBJ2-3	TRBV7-2	-	CASSLAWGGATDTQYF
TRBJ1-1	TRBV6-1	-	CASSERGDTEAFF
TRBJ2-1	TRBV4-1	-	CASSQDSVLDTEQFF
TRBJ1-2	TRBV19	-	CASSISVQLNYGYTF
TRBJ1-4	TRBV29-1	TRBD1	CSVPGTASRGREKLFF
TRBJ1-6	TRBV7-9	TRBD1	CASSFSTGASPLHF
TRBJ2-1	TRBV5-4	-	CASSLTGVGFLNEQFF
TRBJ2-7	TRBV5-4	-	CASTEMGVYEQYF
TRBJ2-2	TRBV27	-	CASTHFGTGELFF
TRBJ2-2	TRBV29-1	-	CSVAWNTGELFF
TRBJ1-1	TRBV6-5	-	CASSYSAGLDTEAFF
TRBJ2-3	TRBV24-1	-	CATSDGWVSGTDTQYF
TRBJ2-7	TRBV6-4	TRBD1	CASSASLRQGDLYEQYF
TRBJ1-6	TRBV11-2	-	CASSGLPGSPLHF
TRBJ2-1	TRBV30	-	CAWSVRQEQFF
TRBJ1-1	TRBV25-1	-	CASSPLVAVNTEAFF
TRBJ2-7	TRBV6-5	-	CASSYSRTAYEQYF
TRBJ2-3	TRBV30	TRBD1	CAWSEWGTGSEQHTQYF
TRBJ2-5	TRBV28	-	CASSPQASPGETQYF
TRBJ2-3	TRBV29-1	-	CSVERETDTQYF
TRBJ2-3	TRBV5-1	-	CASSSPAVTDTDTQYF
TRBJ2-7	TRBV19	TRBD1	CASSIVGQGNREQYF
TRBJ1-2	TRBV18	TRBD1	CASSGRGGQRTTNGYTF
TRBJ1-2	TRBV5-6	TRBD1	CASSLERRGNFYGYTF
TRBJ2-6	TRBV29-1	-	CSVGTGLSGANVLTF
TRBJ2-3	TRBV11-2	TRBD2	CASSRWGTSGRVDTQYF